The clone carrying this TCR beta chain came up a few times. Its target is not known. The data stem from a study of identical twins. General study findings and limits: Conclusions were drawn cross-sectionally by statistical analysis, without following the same donors.

Germline CDR1 reads DFQATT; CDR2 reads SNEGSKA (reference sequence). CDR3 length: 16 amino acids. The V end was cut by 7 bases, the J end by 4 bases, with 23 bases between. TCRdb re-called the 5' RACE reads with MiXCR, one entry per CDR3 protein. The repertoire consists of fewer than 250,000 distinct CDR3 sequences, with 6% to 8.5% occurring once and the leading ten covering under 7%. The data also belong to a second study, concerning yellow fever vaccine responses in identical twins.

The chain combines TRBV20-1 with TRBJ2-1, with D perhaps matching TRBD1 (6 bases). The sequence came from a woman aged 18-30 years in good health. The sample taken for sequencing was CD8+ T cells sorted from blood. For the CDR3, the DNA is TGCAGTGTGGCCCCCAGGGGTAGGGTCGAATACAATGAGCAGTTCTTC. This translates into CSVAPRGRVEYNEQFF.